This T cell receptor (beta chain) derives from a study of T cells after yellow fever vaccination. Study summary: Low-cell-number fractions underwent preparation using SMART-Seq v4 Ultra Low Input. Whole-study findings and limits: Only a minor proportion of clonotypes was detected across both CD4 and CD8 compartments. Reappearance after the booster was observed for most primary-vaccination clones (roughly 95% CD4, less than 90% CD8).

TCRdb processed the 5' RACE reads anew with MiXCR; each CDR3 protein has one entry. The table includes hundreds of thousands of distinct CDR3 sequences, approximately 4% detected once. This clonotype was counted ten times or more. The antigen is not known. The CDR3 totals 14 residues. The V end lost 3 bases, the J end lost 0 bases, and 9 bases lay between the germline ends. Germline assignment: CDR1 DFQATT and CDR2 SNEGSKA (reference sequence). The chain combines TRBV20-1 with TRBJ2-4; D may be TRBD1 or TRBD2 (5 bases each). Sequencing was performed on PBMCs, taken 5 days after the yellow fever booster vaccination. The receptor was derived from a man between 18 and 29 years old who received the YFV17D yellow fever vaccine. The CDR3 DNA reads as TGCAGTGCTAGCGAGGGGCTAGCCAAAAACATTCAGTACTTC. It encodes CSASEGLAKNIQYF.